A selection of T cell receptor beta chains follows, all from one sample in a study of Ad26.COV2.S vaccination and SARS-CoV-2 variants. Measured with immunoSEQ multiplex PCR; TCRdb has only the in-frame clones, and not every one. There are some 460,000 clones in the sample; about 89% occur only once, and around 1.8% lies in the top ten. Sequencing used peripheral blood, obtained in a trial of Ad26.COV2.S vaccine versus placebo. These receptor sequences come from a person aged 18-65 years who received the Ad26.COV2.S COVID-19 vaccine or a placebo. CDR3s include the opening cysteine and the closing phenylalanine or tryptophan. The D gene is left open where the match is weak. Size is stated for part of the rows, as once, few or many counts, or as a class when the clone is expanded.

CDR3 DNA | CDR3 protein | clone size | J gene | V gene | D gene
TGTGGCTGGGAGGGAAACGATGGCTACACCTTC | CGWEGNDGYTF | once | TRBJ1-2 | TRBV2 | -
TGTGCCAGCAGTTTATTTGTATATGTAGGGAGACCTTTCTATGGCTACACCTTC | CASSLFVYVGRPFYGYTF | - | TRBJ1-2 | TRBV28 | -
TGCGCCAGCAGCCAGGGTCTCTCCTACAATGAGCAGTTCTTC | CASSQGLSYNEQFF | - | TRBJ2-1 | TRBV5-1 | -
TGTGCCAGCAGCCAACTTATGGGTTTCACAGATACGCAGTATTTT | CASSQLMGFTDTQYF | - | TRBJ2-3 | TRBV11-2 | -
TGTGCCATCAGTGATAGCGGGGCAGGCGCGGATACGCAGTATTTT | CAISDSGAGADTQYF | - | TRBJ2-3 | TRBV10-3 | TRBD2
TGTGCCACCCGGGACAGAGGTGAAGCTTTCTTT | CATRDRGEAFF | once | TRBJ1-1 | TRBV19 | TRBD1
TGTGCCAGCAGTTTAGGTGTCGGTGGCTACACCTTC | CASSLGVGGYTF | - | TRBJ1-2 | TRBV28 | -
TGTGCCAGCAGTGAAGCCCCGGGCAAGAACACTGAAGCTTTCTTT | CASSEAPGKNTEAFF | once | TRBJ1-1 | TRBV6-1 | -
TGCGCCAGCAGCTTTTCCAGGGCGAGCACCGGGGAGCTGTTTTTT | CASSFSRASTGELFF | - | TRBJ2-2 | TRBV5-1 | -
TGTGCGATAGGGGGAAGTGAGCAGTTCTTC | CAIGGSEQFF | once | TRBJ2-1 | TRBV28 | -
TGTGCCAGTAGTATAGAAGGGGGCGCGAACACTGAAGCTTTCTTT | CASSIEGGANTEAFF | - | TRBJ1-1 | TRBV19 | TRBD1
TGTGCCAGCAGCCAACGGTACAGTAGCACAGATACGCAGTATTTT | CASSQRYSSTDTQYF | - | TRBJ2-3 | TRBV4-2 | -
TGTGCCACCAGCAGTGGGCCCCCGGGAAGTCCCCTCCACTTT | CATSSGPPGSPLHF | - | TRBJ1-6 | TRBV15 | -
TGCGCCAGCAGCTCGAAAAACGTACACGGCATGAACACTGAAGCTTTCTTT | CASSSKNVHGMNTEAFF | - | TRBJ1-1 | TRBV5-1 | -
TGTGCCAGCAGCGACCTAGCGGGAGACGCCGGGGAGCTGTTTTTT | CASSDLAGDAGELFF | - | TRBJ2-2 | TRBV4-2 | TRBD2
TGTGCCAGCAGCTTAGGCCTGGGGCGAGAGACCCAGTACTTC | CASSLGLGRETQYF | - | TRBJ2-5 | TRBV7-9 | -
TGTGCCAGCAGTGAAGCGCGGGGGGCCAAAAACATTCAGTACTTC | CASSEARGAKNIQYF | - | TRBJ2-4 | TRBV6-1 | TRBD2
TGTGCCAGTAGTGATTCTCGGGGGGCGACTAATGAAAAACTGTTTTTT | CASSDSRGATNEKLFF | - | TRBJ1-4 | TRBV19 | -
TGTGCCAGCAGCGTAGCTCAATCGTCGGGAGAATCAGATACGCAGTATTTT | CASSVAQSSGESDTQYF | - | TRBJ2-3 | TRBV9 | -
TGTGCCAGCAGCAAAGAGCTACCCAAAGAGACCCAGTACTTC | CASSKELPKETQYF | - | TRBJ2-5 | TRBV21-1 | -
TGTGCCAGCAGTTTCGACGTCTTCTACGAGCAGTACTTC | CASSFDVFYEQYF | - | TRBJ2-7 | TRBV12-3/TRBV12-4 | -
TGTGCCAGCAGCGTAGCCCCCGATACGCAGTATTTT | CASSVAPDTQYF | - | TRBJ2-3 | TRBV9 | -
TGCAGCGTTGAAGATCGGCGCAGGGACACTGAAGCTTTCTTT | CSVEDRRRDTEAFF | - | TRBJ1-1 | TRBV29-1 | -
TGCAGCGTTGAAGAGGGCCGGTGGACAGGGGGCACTACCCCCTCAGGCTACACCTTC | CSVEEGRWTGGTTPSGYTF | - | TRBJ1-2 | TRBV29-1 | TRBD1